The clone carrying this T cell receptor beta chain was seen only a few times. Genomic DNA was the PCR template. A primer set of 30 forward and 13 reverse primers amplified the CDR3. TCRdb ran MiXCR on the multiplex PCR reads and lists one entry per CDR3 protein. The sample shows about 290,000 distinct CDR3 sequences, roughly 50% of them seen only once. CDR1 is SGHNT, CDR2 YYREEE, per germline (reference sequence). There are 13 residues in the CDR3. V lost 7 bases, J lost 2 bases, and 13 bases lay in between. These data belong to a study of type 1 and type 2 diabetes patients. The chain joins TRBV5-4 to TRBJ2-7; D is perhaps TRBD1 (5 bases). The TCR comes from a man between 18 and 29 years old with type 2 diabetes. The sequencing input was peripheral blood mononuclear cells (PBMCs). The CDR3 DNA reads TGTGCCAGCGGGGCCCCCAGAACCTACGAGCAGTACTTC. Translating gives CASGAPRTYEQYF.